The next 17 T cell receptor beta chains were all read from a single sample in a study of T cell repertoires in cytomegalovirus infection. TCRdb itself ran the reads through MiXCR, one entry per CDR3 protein. The table records hundreds of thousands of distinct CDR3 sequences, around 24% of them present only once. Sequenced: CD8+ T cells from PBMCs. All receptors come from a human donor in good health (CMV status not recorded). Some clones in this sample may be carry-over from other donors' samples.

This sequence joins TRBV29-1 and TRBJ2-1; 8 nucleotides agree with TRBD2. This CDR3 is 14 amino acids long. The trim removed 5 bases at V and 4 bases at J, leaving 7 bases unmatched. Per the germline V gene, CDR1 is SQVTM and CDR2 is ANQGSEA. CDR3 nucleotides: TGCAGCGTTCCCGAAGCGGGGGATTACAATGAGCAGTTCTTC. Translated, it gives CSVPEAGDYNEQFF.

This clonotype was seen at least ten times. The chain uses TRBV7-8 and TRBJ1-5; 8 nucleotides line up with TRBD1. The junction had 9 bases not matched to a gene; V was cut back by 4 bases and J by 7 bases. Germline V gene lookup returns CDR1 SGHVS and CDR2 FQNEAQ. The CDR3 length is 15 residues. The CDR3: CASSSQGAANQPQHF. DNA for the CDR3: TGTGCCAGCAGCTCTCAGGGGGCCGCCAACCAGCCCCAGCATTTT.

J is TRBJ2-5 and V is TRBV7-2, with D hard to call. CDR3 length: 15 amino acids. Trimming took 1 base from V and 1 from J, leaving 10 bases between them. Germline loops: CDR1 SGHTA, CDR2 FQGNSA. The CDR3 DNA is TGTGCCAGCAGCTTAGAGTCAAACCTCCAAGAGACCCAGTACTTC. Encoded protein: CASSLESNLQETQYF.

Only a few counts were recorded for this clonotype. The V and J genes are TRBV7-9 and TRBJ2-3; 8 positions match TRBD1. The CDR3 runs to 14 residues. V shed 5 bases, J shed 4 bases, and the junction held 5 bases outside the gene matches. Germline CDR1 and CDR2: SEHNR and FQNEAQ (reference sequence). For the CDR3, the DNA is TGTGCCAGCAGCATAGACAGGGGCGCAGATACGCAGTATTTT. Protein product: CASSIDRGADTQYF.

The V gene is TRBV7-6, the J gene TRBJ2-1, with 12 nucleotides matching TRBD2. The junction had 7 bases not matched to a gene; V was cut back by 5 bases and J by 8 bases. Germline V gene lookup returns CDR1 SGHVS and CDR2 FNYEAQ. The CDR3 spans 15 residues. This chain's CDR3 is CASSLTSGGPYEQFF. As DNA, the CDR3 is TGTGCCAGCAGCCTTACTAGCGGGGGGCCCTATGAGCAGTTCTTC.

With regard to this clonotype: With a much larger clone just one base away, this may be a read error. The chain combines TRBV15 with TRBJ1-1; tentative D call: TRBD1 (5 bases). The CDR3 extends over 16 amino acids. The V gene's germline CDR1 is LNHNV and CDR2 YYDKDF (reference sequence). CDR3 sequence (DNA): TGTGCCACCAACAGAGCCCTCAGGGCAATGAACACTGAAGCTTTCTTT. It specifies CATNRALRAMNTEAFF.

This clonotype showed up just a few times. The V gene is TRBV6-5, the J gene TRBJ1-1; the match to TRBD1 covers 8 bases. This CDR3 is built from 14 residues. J gave up 1 base and V 7 bases, and 5 bases lay outside the gene matches. Germline assignment: CDR1 MNHEY and CDR2 SVGAGI. The CDR3 region has the DNA TGTGCCAGCACGGACAGGGTAGGGAACACTGAAGCTTTCTTT. Its translation is CASTDRVGNTEAFF.

As concerns this clonotype: Possible read error: a much larger clone is one base away. The rearrangement uses TRBV7-2 and TRBJ2-1; 7 bases match TRBD1. This CDR3 spans 14 amino acids. Per germline, CDR1 SGHTA and CDR2 FQGNSA. Unmatched junction bases numbered 8, after V lost 7 bases and J lost 5 bases. CDR3 sequence: CASTCTGAHNEQFF. As DNA, the CDR3 is TGTGCCAGCACCTGCACAGGGGCACACAATGAGCAGTTCTTC.

J is TRBJ2-3 and V is TRBV27; no clear D. Trimming cost V 5 bases and J 2 bases, with 8 bases left between them. The CDR3 runs to 13 residues. Germline V gene sequence: CDR1 MNHEY, CDR2 SMNVEV (reference sequence). The CDR3, as DNA: TGTGCCAGCAGTCATCCTCTCACAGATACGCAGTATTTT. It translates to CASSHPLTDTQYF.

This chain joins TRBV6-4 and TRBJ1-5; a weak D match, TRBD1 (5 bases). CDR1 and CDR2 from the germline V gene are MRHNA and SNTAGT. The CDR3 contains 14 residues. Between the trimmed V and J ends, which lost 10 bases and 4 bases, there was a span of 17 bases. DNA of the CDR3: TGTGCCAACAGGACCGGCTTGCGGAATCAGCCCCAGCATTTT. This sequence encodes CANRTGLRNQPQHF.

In its sample, this clonotype was seen a few times. The V call is TRBV7-9, the J call TRBJ1-1; 7 nucleotides line up with TRBD1. CDR1 and CDR2 from the germline V gene are SEHNR and FQNEAQ (reference sequence). The V segment lost 5 bases and the J segment 7 bases; nucleotides outside the gene matches: 13. The CDR3 contains 15 residues. The CDR3 protein is CASSALQGTTGEAFF. CDR3 nucleotide sequence: TGTGCCAGCAGCGCGTTACAGGGGACTACAGGTGAAGCTTTCTTT. The variable domain in full, with the rest retrieved from reference TRBV7-9 and TRBJ1-1, is DTGVSQNPRHKITKRGQNVTFRCDPISEHNRLYWYRQTLGQGPEFLTYFQNEAQLEKSRLLSDRFSAERPKGSFSTLEIQRTEQGDSAMYLCASSALQGTTGEAFFGQGTRLTVV.

This clonotype was counted a few times. The rearrangement uses TRBV29-1 and TRBJ1-2, with D possibly TRBD1 on 5 matching bases. Germline V gene lookup returns CDR1 SQVTM and CDR2 ANQGSEA. Between the trimmed V and J ends, which lost 8 bases and 6 bases, there was a span of 16 bases. The CDR3 totals 12 residues. The CDR3 region has the DNA TGCAGCTATCGCGGGGGTGGTGATGGCTACACCTTC. Residues: CSYRGGGDGYTF.

Only a few counts were recorded for this clonotype. The chain joins TRBV6-6 to TRBJ2-3; tentatively, D is TRBD2 (5 bases). There are 14 residues in the CDR3. The V gene's germline CDR1 is MNHNY and CDR2 SVGAGI (reference sequence). Trimming cost V 6 bases and J 4 bases, with 14 bases left between them. The CDR3 nucleotides read TGTGCCAGCAGCCGCCGGGGAGCGGCAGATACGCAGTATTTT. It specifies CASSRRGAADTQYF.

This clonotype showed up many times. The J gene is TRBJ2-2, the V gene TRBV7-6; the D gene is possibly TRBD1 (6 bases). The germline V gene has CDR1 SGHVS and CDR2 FNYEAQ. Between the trimmed V and J ends, which lost 5 bases and 2 bases, there was a span of 18 bases. This CDR3 has 17 amino acids. The CDR3 sequence: CASSLTIDRSNTGELFF. The CDR3 region has the DNA TGTGCCAGCAGCCTTACTATCGACAGGAGCAACACCGGGGAGCTGTTTTTT.

This clonotype was found a few times. The chain is built from TRBV18 and TRBJ1-4; D gene unclear. CDR3 size: 12 residues. Germline loops: CDR1 KGHSH, CDR2 LQKENI. The V end lost 3 bases, the J end lost 8 bases, and 7 bases lay between the germline ends. In DNA form, the CDR3 reads TGTGCCAGCTCACCCACGAGGGAAAAACTGTTTTTT. It specifies CASSPTREKLFF.

This clonotype was picked up many times. The V gene is TRBV12-3 or TRBV12-4, the J gene TRBJ1-2; D possibly corresponds to TRBD1 (5 bases). This CDR3 is 15 amino acids long. The germline V and J ends were trimmed by 1 base and 1 base, with 10 bases remaining between them. The CDR3 DNA reads as TGTGCCAGCAGTTTAGTAGGGGACCTTAACTATGGCTACACCTTC. This translates into CASSLVGDLNYGYTF.

In its sample, this clonotype was seen many times. V gene TRBV7-9 combines with J gene TRBJ1-1, with TRBD1 identical over 8 bases. Germline CDR1 and CDR2: SEHNR and FQNEAQ (reference sequence). Trimming at V came to 5 bases and at J to 8 bases, leaving 1 base not matched to a gene. This CDR3 has 11 amino acids. The CDR3 coding sequence is TGTGCCAGCAGCCGGACAGGGGAAGCTTTCTTT. Translated: CASSRTGEAFF.